These T cell receptor beta chains were read from a single sample in a study of beta chain features in type 1 diabetes. Clones were read by immunoSEQ multiplex PCR, and TCRdb kept only the in-frame ones, dropping some. The table shows a few hundred thousand clones, with about a sixth occurring only once. The sequencing input was naive CD4+ T cells from blood. The source is a man aged 25 to 40 with type 1 diabetes. The CDR3 runs from the conserved cysteine through the conserved F or W. The D gene is left open where the match is weak. A row's size may be missing; if present it is once, few, many or a size class.

clone_size	d_call	v_call	j_call	cdr3_aa	cdr3_nt
.	.	TRBV10-3	TRBJ2-7	CAIREQGSGEQYF	TGTGCCATCAGAGAACAGGGTTCCGGCGAGCAGTACTTC
.	.	TRBV7-3	TRBJ2-5	CASSGLRGFGTQYF	TGTGCCAGCAGCGGACTTAGGGGCTTCGGGACCCAGTACTTC
.	TRBD1	TRBV30	TRBJ2-7	CAWSTPGQIYEQYF	TGTGCCTGGAGTACGCCGGGACAGATTTACGAGCAGTACTTC
.	.	TRBV2	TRBJ2-7	CASRATDYEQYF	TGTGCCAGCAGAGCGACAGACTACGAGCAGTACTTC
.	.	TRBV28	TRBJ2-3	CVAGSSRTDTQYF	TGTGTCGCAGGGTCCTCCCGCACAGATACGCAGTATTTT
few	.	TRBV28	TRBJ2-7	CASSLGERGYEQYF	TGTGCCAGCAGTTTAGGGGAGAGGGGCTACGAGCAGTACTTC
.	.	TRBV6-5	TRBJ2-4	CASRNAGQTKNIQYF	TGTGCCAGCAGGAATGCAGGGCAAACCAAAAACATTCAGTACTTC
.	TRBD1	TRBV28	TRBJ2-5	CASSSMGQQETQYF	TGTGCCAGCAGTTCGATGGGACAGCAAGAGACCCAGTACTTC
.	TRBD2	TRBV4-1	TRBJ2-1	CASSQGLAGSDEQFF	TGCGCCAGCAGCCAAGGGCTAGCGGGGTCCGATGAGCAGTTCTTC
few	.	TRBV10-1	TRBJ2-7	CASSEGQKQYF	TGCGCCAGCAGTGAGGGGCAGAAGCAGTACTTC
.	.	TRBV30	TRBJ1-1	CAWTYGTVNTEAFF	TGTGCCTGGACCTATGGAACGGTTAACACTGAAGCTTTCTTT
.	.	TRBV18	TRBJ2-6	CASSPAISGANVLTF	TGTGCCAGCTCACCGGCGATCTCTGGGGCCAACGTCCTGACTTTC
few	.	TRBV19	TRBJ2-1	CASSGRWVNEQFF	TGTGCCAGTAGTGGGAGGTGGGTAAATGAGCAGTTCTTC
few	.	TRBV7-8	TRBJ2-1	CASSLQGGSYNEQFF	TGTGCCAGCAGCTTGCAGGGGGGCTCCTACAATGAGCAGTTCTTC
few	.	TRBV15	TRBJ1-5	CATSRDGQRAGKSRQHF	TGTGCCACCAGCAGAGATGGGCAAAGGGCAGGGAAGTCGCGCCAGCATTTT
few	.	TRBV9	TRBJ1-1	CASGGMRDTEAFF	TGTGCCAGCGGTGGCATGAGAGACACTGAAGCTTTCTTT
.	.	TRBV29-1	TRBJ2-1	CSVGLGDFHYNEQFF	TGCAGCGTTGGGTTAGGAGACTTTCACTACAATGAGCAGTTCTTC
.	TRBD1	TRBV16	TRBJ1-5	CASSNTGGNQPQHF	TGTGCCAGCAGCAACACAGGGGGCAATCAGCCCCAGCATTTT
few	.	TRBV29-1	TRBJ2-2	CSVVFRPGELFF	TGCAGCGTTGTTTTCAGGCCCGGGGAGCTGTTTTTT
few	TRBD2	TRBV7-2	TRBJ2-3	CASSTRTSGSTDTQYF	TGTGCCAGCAGCACCCGGACTAGCGGGAGTACAGATACGCAGTATTTT
few	TRBD2	TRBV9	TRBJ2-1	CASSPLRLAGNEQFF	TGTGCCAGCAGCCCCCTTCGGCTAGCGGGGAATGAGCAGTTCTTC
few	TRBD2	TRBV7-2	TRBJ2-7	CASSSSRLAGGEQYF	TGTGCCAGCAGCTCATCTAGACTAGCGGGAGGCGAGCAGTACTTC
.	.	TRBV28	TRBJ1-5	CATVSDLPGRTPPQHF	TGTGCCACCGTATCAGACCTCCCGGGACGGACCCCTCCCCAGCATTTT
.	.	TRBV11-1	TRBJ2-2	CASSAGTFKIGELFF	TGTGCCAGCAGCGCCGGGACATTTAAGATCGGGGAGCTGTTTTTT
once	.	TRBV7-9	TRBJ2-5	CASSLVGYETQYF	TGTGCCAGCAGCTTAGTGGGGTACGAGACCCAGTACTTC
few	.	TRBV29-1	TRBJ2-1	CSADRGHNEQFF	TGCAGCGCGGACAGAGGACACAATGAGCAGTTCTTC
.	TRBD2	TRBV7-2	TRBJ2-5	CASSFAGGVQETQYF	TGTGCCAGCAGCTTTGCTGGGGGGGTCCAAGAGACCCAGTACTTC
.	TRBD2	TRBV14	TRBJ2-1	CATSRGTSANEQFF	TGTGCCACCTCCCGGGGGACTAGTGCCAATGAGCAGTTCTTC
few	.	TRBV18	TRBJ1-4	CASSPQGATNEKLFF	TGTGCCAGCTCACCACAGGGGGCAACTAATGAAAAACTGTTTTTT
.	.	TRBV7-2	TRBJ1-2	CASSTLRGYGYTF	TGTGCCAGCAGCACCCTAAGGGGGTATGGCTACACCTTC
.	.	TRBV30	TRBJ1-5	CAWSLKGNQPQHF	TGTGCCTGGAGTTTGAAGGGAAATCAGCCCCAGCATTTT
few	.	TRBV6-1	TRBJ2-4	CASSEARWGIAKNIQYF	TGTGCCAGCAGTGAAGCAAGGTGGGGGATAGCCAAAAACATTCAGTACTTC
.	.	TRBV7-9	TRBJ2-5	CASSLDLAASYQETQYF	TGTGCCAGCAGCTTAGATCTAGCAGCCTCGTACCAAGAGACCCAGTACTTC